Listed below are T cell receptor beta chains from one sample, sequenced in a study of beta chain features in type 1 diabetes. Generated by immunoSEQ multiplex PCR, the TCRdb table keeps only in-frame clones and is missing some. This sample has around 710,000 clones, with around 12% found just once. Sequenced: naive CD4+ T cells from blood. The receptors were sampled from a man aged 25-40 years with type 1 diabetes. CDR3s include the opening cysteine and the closing phenylalanine or tryptophan. The D gene is left open where the match is weak. Only some rows state a clone size, as once, few, many or a class for expanded clones.

size: -
V: TRBV18
J: TRBJ2-2
D: -
DNA: TGTGCCAGCTCACCATGGTCCAGGTCGAACACCGGGGAGCTGTTTTTT
CDR3: CASSPWSRSNTGELFF

size: few
V: TRBV5-1
J: TRBJ2-3
D: -
DNA: TGCGCCAGCAGCCTCGGGACTCTAGATACGCAGTATTTT
CDR3: CASSLGTLDTQYF

size: few
V: TRBV18
J: TRBJ2-2
D: -
DNA: TGTGCCAGCTCACCGCGCACCGGGACCCCCACCGGGGAGCTGTTTTTT
CDR3: CASSPRTGTPTGELFF

size: few
V: TRBV5-6
J: TRBJ2-5
D: TRBD2
DNA: TGTGCCAGCAGCTTGATGTCTAGCGGGGGAACGTACCAAGAGACCCAGTACTTC
CDR3: CASSLMSSGGTYQETQYF

size: few
V: TRBV25-1
J: TRBJ2-6
D: TRBD1
DNA: TGTGCCAGCAGTGTAGGACAGGGCGCCGGGGCCAACGTCCTGACTTTC
CDR3: CASSVGQGAGANVLTF

size: -
V: TRBV25-1
J: TRBJ1-6
D: -
DNA: TGTGCCAGCAGTGAAGGGGAGTCCCGTTCACCCCTCCACTTT
CDR3: CASSEGESRSPLHF

size: -
V: TRBV7-2
J: TRBJ1-3
D: TRBD1
DNA: TGTGCCAGCAGCTTATCACCCCCGGGACAGGGGAACACCATATATTTT
CDR3: CASSLSPPGQGNTIYF

size: many
V: TRBV7-9
J: TRBJ2-5
D: TRBD1
DNA: TGTGCCAGCAGCGGATGGAGGACAGGGTCCCAAGAGACCCAGTACTTC
CDR3: CASSGWRTGSQETQYF

size: -
V: TRBV7-2
J: TRBJ2-1
D: -
DNA: TGTGCCAGCAGCTTAGGATATCAAGGAGGGGGCCCGCAGTTCTTC
CDR3: CASSLGYQGGGPQFF

size: few
V: TRBV29-1
J: TRBJ1-1
D: -
DNA: TGCAGCGTTGAACGAGGAGTTAACACTGAAGCTTTCTTT
CDR3: CSVERGVNTEAFF

size: few
V: TRBV4-3
J: TRBJ2-1
D: -
DNA: TGCGCCAGCAGCCAAGGGCAAGGCTCACCTCGCTCCTACAATGAGCAGTTCTTC
CDR3: CASSQGQGSPRSYNEQFF

size: few
V: TRBV9
J: TRBJ2-7
D: -
DNA: TGTGCCAGCAGCGTAGCGGAGGGATCCTACGAGCAGTACTTC
CDR3: CASSVAEGSYEQYF

size: -
V: TRBV5-1
J: TRBJ2-1
D: TRBD1
DNA: TGCGCCAGCAGCTTGCAAGGGGGCCGCAACAATGAGCAGTTCTTC
CDR3: CASSLQGGRNNEQFF

size: -
V: TRBV18
J: TRBJ2-5
D: -
DNA: TGTGCCAGCTCACAAGAACAAGAGACCCAGTACTTC
CDR3: CASSQEQETQYF

size: -
V: TRBV19
J: TRBJ2-7
D: -
DNA: TGTGCCAGTAGTAAAGGCAGCCTTGCTGAGCAGTACTTC
CDR3: CASSKGSLAEQYF

size: -
V: TRBV5-6
J: TRBJ1-5
D: -
DNA: TGTGCCAGCAGCTTGGCCACAGAGAAGGACAATCAGCCCCAGCATTTT
CDR3: CASSLATEKDNQPQHF

size: -
V: TRBV5-1
J: TRBJ2-1
D: TRBD2
DNA: TGCGCCAGCAGCTTGATGACTAGCGGGAACAATGAGCAGTTCTTC
CDR3: CASSLMTSGNNEQFF

size: -
V: TRBV9
J: TRBJ2-2
D: -
DNA: TGTGCCAGCAGCGCAACGGGACTCCCGAACACCGGGGAGCTGTTTTTT
CDR3: CASSATGLPNTGELFF

size: few
V: TRBV18
J: TRBJ2-7
D: -
DNA: TGTGCCAGCTCTCCTGAGCCAGGGAGGCACGAGCAGTACTTC
CDR3: CASSPEPGRHEQYF

size: few
V: TRBV28
J: TRBJ1-2
D: -
DNA: TGTGCCAGCAGTTCGGGACCAGGGAACTATGGCTACACCTTC
CDR3: CASSSGPGNYGYTF

size: few
V: TRBV6-5
J: TRBJ1-5
D: -
DNA: TGTGCCAGCAGTTACTCCGGGGTTAGCAATCAGCCCCAGCATTTT
CDR3: CASSYSGVSNQPQHF

size: -
V: TRBV7-6
J: TRBJ1-5
D: -
DNA: TGTGCCAGCAGCTTAGTGGGGGGTTCGGATCAGCCCCAGCATTTT
CDR3: CASSLVGGSDQPQHF

size: few
V: TRBV9
J: TRBJ1-1
D: -
DNA: TGTGCCAGCAGCGTAGTGCTCGGAGGACCTAACACTGAAGCTTTCTTT
CDR3: CASSVVLGGPNTEAFF

size: -
V: TRBV27
J: TRBJ2-5
D: -
DNA: TGTGCCAGCAGTTTATATGGCACACAAGAGACCCAGTACTTC
CDR3: CASSLYGTQETQYF

size: few
V: TRBV19
J: TRBJ1-5
D: TRBD1
DNA: TGTGCCAGTAGCTCCGACAGGGTTGATCAGCCCCAGCATTTT
CDR3: CASSSDRVDQPQHF

size: -
V: TRBV6-5
J: TRBJ1-4
D: -
DNA: TGTGCCAGCAGGGACAGTTCTGAAAAACTGTTTTTT
CDR3: CASRDSSEKLFF

size: few
V: TRBV19
J: TRBJ1-2
D: -
DNA: TGTGCCAGTAGTAGGGGCAGGGCTACGTATGGCTACACCTTC
CDR3: CASSRGRATYGYTF

size: -
V: TRBV9
J: TRBJ2-1
D: -
DNA: TGTGCCAGCAGCGAAACAGGGTCCCCCTACAATGAGCAGTTCTTC
CDR3: CASSETGSPYNEQFF

size: -
V: TRBV9
J: TRBJ2-1
D: TRBD2
DNA: TGTGCCAGCAGCGTGGTCCCTAGCGGGGGGGAGAATGAGCAGTTCTTC
CDR3: CASSVVPSGGENEQFF

size: few
V: TRBV7-2
J: TRBJ2-3
D: -
DNA: TGTGCCAGCACCTCCCAAGGGGGGCGCACAGATACGCAGTATTTT
CDR3: CASTSQGGRTDTQYF

size: -
V: TRBV5-4
J: TRBJ1-4
D: -
DNA: TGTGCCAGCAGCTTGGCGTCGGGGAGTAATGAAAAACTGTTTTTT
CDR3: CASSLASGSNEKLFF

size: few
V: TRBV7-2
J: TRBJ2-7
D: -
DNA: TGTGCCAGCAGCTTAGAGGGAGAACAGAGCGCTTACGAGCAGTACTTC
CDR3: CASSLEGEQSAYEQYF

size: -
V: TRBV6-5
J: TRBJ2-2
D: TRBD1
DNA: TGTGCCAGCAGTTACTTACAGGGGTTCATCGGGGAGCTGTTTTTT
CDR3: CASSYLQGFIGELFF

size: -
V: TRBV11-3
J: TRBJ2-4
D: -
DNA: TGTGCCAGCAGCTTAGGACCTCTCCTCCAAAACATTCAGTACTTC
CDR3: CASSLGPLLQNIQYF

size: few
V: TRBV6-6
J: TRBJ1-1
D: -
DNA: TGTGCCAGCAGTTACTCGATTGGCTGGGTTGAAGCTTTCTTT
CDR3: CASSYSIGWVEAFF

size: -
V: TRBV4-3
J: TRBJ2-7
D: -
DNA: TGCGCCAGCAGCCAGGAAAGAGGCGAGCAGTACTTC
CDR3: CASSQERGEQYF

size: -
V: TRBV7-2
J: TRBJ2-3
D: -
DNA: TGTGCCAGCAGCCAAGATAGGCCTTCAATGGATACGCAGTATTTT
CDR3: CASSQDRPSMDTQYF

size: few
V: TRBV28
J: TRBJ1-1
D: -
DNA: TGTGCCAGCAAGGCGGAATGGGGTGAAGCTTTCTTT
CDR3: CASKAEWGEAFF

size: -
V: TRBV27
J: TRBJ1-5
D: -
DNA: TGTGCCAGCAGGGAAGACAGATACAATCAGCCCCAGCATTTT
CDR3: CASREDRYNQPQHF

size: few
V: TRBV5-4
J: TRBJ2-2
D: -
DNA: TGTGCCAGCAGCTTGGACAGGACCACCGGGGAGCTGTTTTTT
CDR3: CASSLDRTTGELFF

size: few
V: TRBV9
J: TRBJ2-6
D: TRBD1
DNA: TGTGCCAGCAGCGCTTACAGGGGCTCTTACTCTGGGGCCAACGTCCTGACTTTC
CDR3: CASSAYRGSYSGANVLTF